This entry lists 8 T cell receptor beta chains sequenced from one sample in a study of blood T cells in healthy people across ages. The authors ran a second PCR of about 6 to 11 cycles using a sample-barcoded 5' primer and a J-beta primer mix. In TCRdb, the 5' RACE reads were re-called with MiXCR into one record per CDR3 protein. The data contain over 950,000 distinct CDR3 sequences, roughly two fifths of them singletons. Sequences were obtained from blood. The receptors shown here come from a man in his late teens or twenties in good health.

The rearrangement joins TRBV27 to TRBJ1-1; TRBD1 aligns across 10 bases. Germline CDR1 reads MNHEY; CDR2 reads SMNVEV (reference sequence). With V trimmed by 5 bases and J by 0 bases, 9 bases remained unmatched. This CDR3 region has 17 residues. CDR3: CASSGADRGEMNTEAFF. DNA for the CDR3: TGTGCCAGCAGTGGGGCGGACAGGGGGGAAATGAACACTGAAGCTTTCTTT.

A word on this clonotype: A much larger clone sits a single nucleotide away, making a read error possible. The chain has TRBV11-2 and TRBJ2-7; D gene ambiguous. TRBJ2-5 matches the DNA end more closely, so the J call is doubtful. The CDR3 is 15 amino acids. From germline, CDR1 is SGHAT and CDR2 FQNNGV. The CDR3 DNA reads TGTGCCAGCAGCTCACTTCTAGAGTTACATGAGACCCAGTACTTC. Protein product: CASSSLLELHETQYF.

This clonotype was counted between two and nine times. This rearrangement joins TRBV29-1 to TRBJ2-5; 8 bases are shared with TRBD1. From germline, CDR1 is SQVTM and CDR2 ANQGSEA. The J segment lost 5 bases and the V segment lost 0 bases, leaving 8 bases of the junction unmatched. This CDR3 spans 15 amino acids. The CDR3 sequence is CSVEDPDRARETQYF. The CDR3 DNA follows: TGCAGCGTTGAAGATCCGGACAGGGCGCGGGAGACCCAGTACTTC.

This clonotype has ten or more counts. This chain links TRBV25-1 with TRBJ2-7; D may be TRBD1 (6 bases). V shed 8 bases and J shed 0 bases, with 14 bases lying between them. In germline, CDR1 is MGHDK, CDR2 SYGVNS. The CDR3 length is 14 residues. CDR3 nucleotides: TGTGCCAGCGCCACAGGGTCGAGCTCCTACGAGCAGTACTTC. Its translation is CASATGSSSYEQYF.

This clonotype was seen only a few times. The rearrangement joins TRBV6-2 or TRBV6-3 to TRBJ1-2, with D unclear. Deletions cut 2 bases from V and 7 bases from J, with 8 bases between. The CDR3 spans 12 residues. Germline V lookup: CDR1 MNHEY, CDR2 SVGEGT. The CDR3 region is CASSYAGFGYTF. CDR3 DNA sequence: TGTGCCAGCAGTTACGCTGGGTTTGGCTACACCTTC.

Turning to this clonotype: At one end, the junction sequence differs from germline, possibly due to a read error. The chain uses TRBV7-2 and TRBJ1-1, with 8 bases fitting TRBD1. CDR3 length: 15 amino acids. Germline assignment: CDR1 SGHTA and CDR2 FQGNSA. The CDR3 is CAGSVHRGMNTEAFF. The CDR3 bases are TGTGCCGGCAGCGTACACAGGGGGATGAACACTGAAGCTTTCTTT.

This clonotype was detected only a few times. CDR3 in amino acids: CASSLVAGVTYNEQFF. CDR3 nucleotides: TGTGCCAGCAGCTTAGTAGCGGGGGTCACCTACAATGAGCAGTTCTTC. The chain links TRBV7-2 to TRBJ2-1; 9 bases match TRBD2. With 1 base clipped from V and 2 bases from J, the junction kept 3 bases outside the gene matches. CDR1 is SGHTA, CDR2 FQGNSA, per germline. The CDR3 is 16 residues long.

This rearrangement joins TRBV4-2 to TRBJ1-4; D is possibly TRBD1 (5 bases). CDR1 and CDR2 from the germline V gene are LGHNA and YNFKEQ. This CDR3 contains 15 residues. V was shortened by 0 bases and J by 7 bases, with 12 bases between the two germline ends. The CDR3 nucleotides are TGTGCCAGCAGCCAAGATCCGGGGGGAGCTGAAAAACTGTTTTTT. Translated: CASSQDPGGAEKLFF.